Following are 7 T cell receptor beta chains from one sample sequenced in a study of T-cell memory formation after mild COVID-19. TCRdb independently ran MiXCR on the 5' RACE reads; one entry per CDR3 protein. The data hold approximately 340,000 distinct CDR3 sequences, with roughly 15% observed a single time. The specimen sequenced was PBMCs or a T cell subset sorted from them (not recorded which). The receptors here all came from a young man who had mild COVID-19 (a few samples of this study predate the infection). Cell type and time point are not known.

The V and J genes are TRBV18 and TRBJ2-2; D remains unclear. V was shortened by 0 bases and J by 2 bases, with 7 bases between the two germline ends. This CDR3 comprises 15 residues. Germline V gene data show CDR1 as KGHSH and CDR2 as LQKENI. The DNA for the CDR3 is TGTGCCAGCTCACCACCGTCAAGAAACACCGGGGAGCTGTTTTTT. It yields the protein CASSPPSRNTGELFF. The whole variable domain, filled in from reference TRBV18 and TRBJ2-2, reads NAGVMQNPRHLVRRRGQEARLRCSPMKGHSHVYWYRQLPEEGLKFMVYLQKENIIDESGMPKERFSAEFPKEGPSILRIQQVVRGDSAAYFCASSPPSRNTGELFFGEGSRLTVL.

The chain carries TRBV4-3 and TRBJ2-3; maybe TRBD2 (6 bases). Per germline, CDR1 LGHNA and CDR2 YSLEER. V shed 0 bases and J shed 5 bases, with 18 bases lying between them. The CDR3 contains 17 residues. The CDR3 sequence: CASSQDPRGGEVDTQYF. For the CDR3, the DNA is TGCGCCAGCAGCCAAGATCCAAGGGGCGGGGAGGTAGATACGCAGTATTTT.

This clonotype has at least ten counts. The J gene is TRBJ2-1, the V gene TRBV20-1; 11 positions agree with TRBD2. This CDR3 is built from 17 residues. Germline lookup yields CDR1 DFQATT and CDR2 SNEGSKA (reference sequence). Trimming took 6 bases from V and 0 from J; bases not matched to a gene: 10. The CDR3 here is CSARPSGGSSSYNEQFF. In DNA, the CDR3 is TGCAGTGCCCGGCCTAGCGGGGGGTCGAGCTCCTACAATGAGCAGTTCTTC.

The V gene is TRBV6-6, the J gene TRBJ2-2; D ambiguous. This CDR3 is 16 amino acids long. Germline CDR1 reads MNHNY; CDR2 reads SVGAGI (reference sequence). Trimming pared 6 bases from V and 7 bases from J, leaving 21 bases between. DNA of the CDR3: TGTGCCAGCAGCCCTCCCATACCATCAGGTGGCGGGGAGCTGTTTTTT. The encoded protein is CASSPPIPSGGGELFF.

This clonotype was picked up many times. The chain employs TRBV6-1 and TRBJ1-6, with 9 positions matching TRBD1. The junction had 10 bases not matched to a gene; V was cut back by 6 bases and J by 7 bases. Germline lookup yields CDR1 MNHNS and CDR2 SASEGT. The CDR3 runs to 16 residues. CDR3 sequence: CASSFTPGTGNSPLHF. CDR3 nucleotide sequence: TGTGCCAGCAGCTTCACCCCCGGGACAGGGAATTCACCCCTCCACTTT.

The rearrangement links TRBV3-1 to TRBJ1-1; no reliable D call. The CDR3 contains 14 residues. Germline CDR1 and CDR2: LGHDT and YNNKEL (reference sequence). V lost 0 bases and J 0 bases, leaving 5 bases between the germline ends. CDR3 bases: TGTGCCAGCAGCCAAGAGGAAGTGAACACTGAAGCTTTCTTT. It specifies CASSQEEVNTEAFF. Supplemented by reference TRBV3-1 and TRBJ1-1, the full variable domain reads DTAVSQTPKYLVTQMGNDKSIKCEQNLGHDTMYWYKQDSKKFLKIMFSYNNKELIINETVPNRFSPKSPDKAHLNLHINSLELGDSAVYFCASSQEEVNTEAFFGQGTRLTVV.

This clonotype was seen at least ten times. The chain combines TRBV20-1 with TRBJ2-1, with TRBD2 matching 9 bases. CDR1 is DFQATT, CDR2 SNEGSKA, per germline (reference sequence). V lost 5 bases and J lost 5; bases outside the gene matches: 10. CDR3 length: 15 residues. CDR3 region: CSAGGAGGTHNEQFF. CDR3 DNA sequence: TGCAGTGCTGGCGGGGCGGGGGGGACCCACAATGAGCAGTTCTTC.